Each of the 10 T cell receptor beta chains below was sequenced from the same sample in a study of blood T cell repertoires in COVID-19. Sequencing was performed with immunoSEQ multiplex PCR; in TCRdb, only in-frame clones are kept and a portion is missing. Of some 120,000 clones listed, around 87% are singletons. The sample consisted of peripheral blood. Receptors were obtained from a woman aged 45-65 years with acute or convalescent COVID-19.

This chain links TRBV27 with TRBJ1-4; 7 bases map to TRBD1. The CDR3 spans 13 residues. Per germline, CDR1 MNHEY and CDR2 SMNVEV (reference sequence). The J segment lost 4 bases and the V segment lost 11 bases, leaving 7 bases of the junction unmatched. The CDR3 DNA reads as TGTGCCGCCTCAGGGGGGCTTAATGAAAAACTGTTTTTT. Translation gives CAASGGLNEKLFF.

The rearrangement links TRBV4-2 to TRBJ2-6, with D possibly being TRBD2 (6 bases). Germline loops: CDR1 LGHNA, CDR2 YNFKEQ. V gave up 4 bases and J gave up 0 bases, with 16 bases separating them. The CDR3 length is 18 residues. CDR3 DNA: TGTGCCAGCAGCCCACAAGAGGAGGGGAGCTCTGGGGCCAACGTCCTGACTTTC. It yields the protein CASSPQEEGSSGANVLTF.

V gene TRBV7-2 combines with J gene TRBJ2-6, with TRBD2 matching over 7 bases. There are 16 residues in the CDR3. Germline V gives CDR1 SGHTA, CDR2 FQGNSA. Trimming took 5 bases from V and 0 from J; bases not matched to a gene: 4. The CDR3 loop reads CASSLVAGSGANVLTF. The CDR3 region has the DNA TGTGCCAGCAGCCTCGTAGCGGGCTCTGGGGCCAACGTCCTGACTTTC.

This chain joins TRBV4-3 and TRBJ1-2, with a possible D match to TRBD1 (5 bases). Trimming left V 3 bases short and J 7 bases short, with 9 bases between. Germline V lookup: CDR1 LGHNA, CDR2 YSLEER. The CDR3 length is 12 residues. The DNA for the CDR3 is TGCGCCAGCAGCCAGGGACTTGGTGGCTACACCTTC. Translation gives CASSQGLGGYTF.

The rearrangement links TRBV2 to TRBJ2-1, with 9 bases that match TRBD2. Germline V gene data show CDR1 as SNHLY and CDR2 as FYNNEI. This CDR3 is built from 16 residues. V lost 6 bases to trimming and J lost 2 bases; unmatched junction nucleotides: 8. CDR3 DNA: TGTGCCAGCAGCGCTCTAGCGGGGACCCCCTACAATGAGCAGTTCTTC. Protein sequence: CASSALAGTPYNEQFF.

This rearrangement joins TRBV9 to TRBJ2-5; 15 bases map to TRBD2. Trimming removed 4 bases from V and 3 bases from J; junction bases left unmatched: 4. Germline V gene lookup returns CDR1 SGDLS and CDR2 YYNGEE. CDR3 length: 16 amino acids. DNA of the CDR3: TGTGCCAGCAGCCTGGGACTAGCGGGGGGCGAAGAGACCCAGTACTTC. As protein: CASSLGLAGGEETQYF.

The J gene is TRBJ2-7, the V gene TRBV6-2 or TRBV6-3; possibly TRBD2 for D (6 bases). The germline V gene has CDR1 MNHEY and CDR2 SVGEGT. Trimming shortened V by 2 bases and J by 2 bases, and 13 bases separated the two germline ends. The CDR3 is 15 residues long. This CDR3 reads CASSYAGNLPYEQYF. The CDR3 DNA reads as TGTGCCAGCAGTTACGCGGGGAACTTGCCCTACGAGCAGTACTTC.

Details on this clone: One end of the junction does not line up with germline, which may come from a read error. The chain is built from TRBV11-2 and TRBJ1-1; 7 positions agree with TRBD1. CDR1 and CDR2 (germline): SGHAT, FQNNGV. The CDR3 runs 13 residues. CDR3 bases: TGTGCCAGCAGCTTAGTGGTGTTGGACGGGGACAGCTTT. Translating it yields CASSLVVLDGDSF.

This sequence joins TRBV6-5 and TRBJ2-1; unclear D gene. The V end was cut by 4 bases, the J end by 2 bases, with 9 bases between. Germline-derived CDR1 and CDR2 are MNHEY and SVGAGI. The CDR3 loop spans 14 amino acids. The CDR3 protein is CASSSDTPYNEQFF. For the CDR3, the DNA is TGTGCCAGCAGTTCCGACACCCCCTACAATGAGCAGTTCTTC.

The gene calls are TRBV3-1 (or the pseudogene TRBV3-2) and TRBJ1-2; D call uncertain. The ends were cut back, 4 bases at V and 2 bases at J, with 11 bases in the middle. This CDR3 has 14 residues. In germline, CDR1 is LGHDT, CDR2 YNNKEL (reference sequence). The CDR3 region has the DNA TGTGCCAGCAGCCTAGAGTCAGGAAACTATGGCTACACCTTC. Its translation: CASSLESGNYGYTF.